This entry describes one T cell receptor (beta chain). Its antigen is not identified. TCRdb ran MiXCR on the 5' RACE reads and lists one entry per CDR3 protein. This table has about 470,000 distinct CDR3 sequences, 20% to 30% appearing once. V lost 4 bases, J lost 7 bases, and 10 bases stayed unmatched. CDR1 and CDR2 (germline): DFQATT, SNEGSKA (reference sequence). This CDR3 contains 15 residues. The sample comes from a study of identical twins. General study points: For out-of-frame beta sequences, excess twin sharing was weaker.

The sample also formed part of further work on T cells expressing NK-cell markers. That publication notes: Underlying the TCR beta repertoires were sorted CD3+CD56+NKG2C+, CD3+CD56+NKG2C- and CD3+CD56-NKG2C+ T cells. Each of a handful of donors carried dominant NKG2C+ clonotypes accounting for roughly 1.0-7.5% of CD8+ T cells.

The V and J genes are TRBV20-1 and TRBJ2-1; TRBD1 matches 10 bases. The TCR comes from a woman aged 18-30 years in good health. Source material: CD4+ T cells sorted from blood. For the CDR3, the DNA is TGCAGTGCTATCTCGAGACAGGGGGCTCGGAATGAGCAGTTCTTC. Amino acids: CSAISRQGARNEQFF.